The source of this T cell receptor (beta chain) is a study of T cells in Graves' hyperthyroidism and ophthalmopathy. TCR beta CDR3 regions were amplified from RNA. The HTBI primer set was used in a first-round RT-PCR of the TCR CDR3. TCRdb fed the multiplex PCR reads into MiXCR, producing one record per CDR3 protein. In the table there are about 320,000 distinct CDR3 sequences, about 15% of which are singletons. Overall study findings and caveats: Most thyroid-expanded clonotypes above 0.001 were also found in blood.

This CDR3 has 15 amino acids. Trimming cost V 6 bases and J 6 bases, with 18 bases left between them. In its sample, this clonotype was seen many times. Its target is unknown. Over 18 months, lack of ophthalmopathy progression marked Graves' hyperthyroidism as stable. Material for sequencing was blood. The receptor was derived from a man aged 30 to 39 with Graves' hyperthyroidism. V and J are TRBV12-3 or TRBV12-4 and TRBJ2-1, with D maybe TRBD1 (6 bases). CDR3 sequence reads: CASSPQDSPGNEQFF. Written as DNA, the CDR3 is TGTGCCAGCAGCCCACAGGACAGCCCAGGCAATGAGCAGTTCTTC.